This T cell receptor beta chain was documented in a study of technical replicates of blood from a few donors. The CDR3 totals 14 residues. Trimming took 10 bases from V and 4 from J, leaving 16 bases between them. From germline, CDR1 is SGHVS and CDR2 FQNEAQ. Method: immunoSEQ multiplex PCR; TCRdb's copy keeps in-frame clones and lacks some. The sample includes tens of thousands of clones, 85% to 95% seen only once; the top ten take 0.3% to 0.5%. This receptor was identified in a human donor in good health. The gene calls are TRBV7-8 and TRBJ2-2, with D perhaps matching TRBD2 (6 bases). The sequenced material came from T cells isolated from PBMCs. The CDR3 spells CATRGGRFTGELFF. The CDR3 region has the DNA TGTGCCACTAGAGGAGGGCGTTTCACCGGGGAGCTGTTTTTT.